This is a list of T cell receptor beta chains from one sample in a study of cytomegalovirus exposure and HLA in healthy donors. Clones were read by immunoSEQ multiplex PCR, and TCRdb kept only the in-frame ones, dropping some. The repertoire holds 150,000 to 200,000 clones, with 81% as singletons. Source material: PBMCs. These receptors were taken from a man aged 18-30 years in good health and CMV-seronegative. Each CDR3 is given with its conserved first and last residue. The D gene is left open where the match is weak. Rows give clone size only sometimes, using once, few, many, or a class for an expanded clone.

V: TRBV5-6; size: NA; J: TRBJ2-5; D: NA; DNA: TGTGCCAGCAAACAGCAAGGCCGAGAGACCCAGTACTTC; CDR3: CASKQQGRETQYF
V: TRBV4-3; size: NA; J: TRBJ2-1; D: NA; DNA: TGCGCCAGCAGCCAAGAGACGGCGAGCGGGCCCCTCAACAATGAGCAGTTCTTC; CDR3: CASSQETASGPLNNEQFF
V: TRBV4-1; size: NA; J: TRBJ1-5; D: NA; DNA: TGCGCCAGCAGCCAAGGAGCCTTACGCAGGGGTGATCAGCCCCAGCATTTT; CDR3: CASSQGALRRGDQPQHF
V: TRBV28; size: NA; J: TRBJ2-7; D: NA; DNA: TGTGCCAGCAGTTTCCGGGTTGGAGGATTCTACGAGCAGTACTTC; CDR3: CASSFRVGGFYEQYF
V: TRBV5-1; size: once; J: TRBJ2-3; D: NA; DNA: TGCGCCAGCAGCTTCGGGGATGCCCTTGGGACGCAGTATTTT; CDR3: CASSFGDALGTQYF
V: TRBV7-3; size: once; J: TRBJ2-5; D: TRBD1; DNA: TGTGCCAGCAGCGATGGGACAGGGAGTCCCGTAGAGACCCAGTACTTC; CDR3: CASSDGTGSPVETQYF
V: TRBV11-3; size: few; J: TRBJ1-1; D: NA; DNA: TGTGCCAGCAGCTTAGAGTACGGGGAAGCTTTCTTT; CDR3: CASSLEYGEAFF
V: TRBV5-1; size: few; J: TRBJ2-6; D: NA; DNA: TGCGCCAGCAGCCCCCCGGGGGGGGCCAACGTCCTGACTTTC; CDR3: CASSPPGGANVLTF
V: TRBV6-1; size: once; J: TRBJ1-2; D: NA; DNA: TGTGCCAGCAGTGAAGTGGTGGTTTGGAGGGCGTCTGGCTACACCTTC; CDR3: CASSEVVVWRASGYTF
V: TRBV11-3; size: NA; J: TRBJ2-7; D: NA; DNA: TGTGCCAGCAGCTTGAACGGAGCCTACGAGCAGTACTTC; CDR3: CASSLNGAYEQYF
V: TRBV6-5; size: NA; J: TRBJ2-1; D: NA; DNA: TGTGCCAGCAGTTCGGTAGGGGGGGGCTTGTATGAGCAGTTCTTC; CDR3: CASSSVGGGLYEQFF
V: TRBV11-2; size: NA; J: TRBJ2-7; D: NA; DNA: TGTGCCAGCAGCTCCCCGCTGGGAGGATACGAGCAGTACTTC; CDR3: CASSSPLGGYEQYF
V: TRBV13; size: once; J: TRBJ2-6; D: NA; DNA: TGTGCCAGCAGACCGCGGGTAGCTGGCGCAAACTCTGGGGCCAACGTCCTGACTTTC; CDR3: CASRPRVAGANSGANVLTF
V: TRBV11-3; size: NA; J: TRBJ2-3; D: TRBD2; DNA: TGTGCCAGCAGCCTAGGGACTAGCGGACGCACAGATACGCAGTATTTT; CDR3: CASSLGTSGRTDTQYF
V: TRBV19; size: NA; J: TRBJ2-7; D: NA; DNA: TGTGCCAGTAGTATATCCGGAGGACCCTACGAGCAGTACTTC; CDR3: CASSISGGPYEQYF
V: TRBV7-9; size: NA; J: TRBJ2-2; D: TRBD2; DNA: TGTGCCAGCAGCTTTACCGGGGGGTCGAACACCGGGGAGCTGTTTTTT; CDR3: CASSFTGGSNTGELFF
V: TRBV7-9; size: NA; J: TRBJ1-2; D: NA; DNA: TGTGCCAGCAGCTTAGCGGCTAGGGAGGGAGCTAACTATGGCTACACCTTC; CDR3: CASSLAAREGANYGYTF
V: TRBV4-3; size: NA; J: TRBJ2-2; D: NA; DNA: TGCGCCAGCAGCCAAGAAAACCCCGGAGGCACCGGGGAGCTGTTTTTT; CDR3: CASSQENPGGTGELFF
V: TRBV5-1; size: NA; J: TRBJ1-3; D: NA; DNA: TGCGCCAGCGCCGTGGGGGGGTCGGGCGGAAACACCATATATTTT; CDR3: CASAVGGSGGNTIYF
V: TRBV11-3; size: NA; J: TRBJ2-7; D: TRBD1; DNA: TGTGCCAGCAGCTTTACAGGGGACGAGCAGTACTTC; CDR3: CASSFTGDEQYF
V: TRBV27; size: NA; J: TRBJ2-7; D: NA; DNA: TGTGCCAGCAGTTCCTCGTTCTCCTACGAGCAGTACTTC; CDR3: CASSSSFSYEQYF
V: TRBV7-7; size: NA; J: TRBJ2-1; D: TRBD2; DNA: TGTGCTAGCAGCTCGTTAGCGGGATCCTACAATGAGCAGTTCTTC; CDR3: CASSSLAGSYNEQFF
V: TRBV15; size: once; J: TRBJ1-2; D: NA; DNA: TGTGCCACCAGCAGAGAGGGGGGGACAACCCATAACTATGGCTACACCTTC; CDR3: CATSREGGTTHNYGYTF
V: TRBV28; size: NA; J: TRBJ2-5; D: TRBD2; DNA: TGTGCCAGCAGTTTAGGGCTAGCGGGACAGACCCAGTACTTC; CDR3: CASSLGLAGQTQYF
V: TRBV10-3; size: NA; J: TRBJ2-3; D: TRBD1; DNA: TGTGCCATCGCCAGGTGGGACAGTGGCACAGATACGCAGTATTTT; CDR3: CAIARWDSGTDTQYF
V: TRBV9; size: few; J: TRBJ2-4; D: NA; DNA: TGTGCCAGCAGCGCCGCAGGGGCTCCCAAAAACATTCAGTACTTC; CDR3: CASSAAGAPKNIQYF
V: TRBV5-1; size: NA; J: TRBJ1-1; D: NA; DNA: TGCGCCAGCAGCGACTCCTCACGTATGAACACTGAAGCTTTCTTT; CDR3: CASSDSSRMNTEAFF
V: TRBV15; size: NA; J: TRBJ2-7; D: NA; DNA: TGTGCCACCAGCAGGACTATTGGCTCCTACGAGCAGTACTTC; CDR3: CATSRTIGSYEQYF
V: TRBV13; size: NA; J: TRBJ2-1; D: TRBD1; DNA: TGTGCCAGCAGCACCCCAGGGGGCGCCTACAATGAGCAGTTCTTC; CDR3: CASSTPGGAYNEQFF
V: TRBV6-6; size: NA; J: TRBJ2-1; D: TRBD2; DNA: TGTGCCAGCAGTCCAGCAAAGACTAGCGGGACTAATGAGCAGTTCTTC; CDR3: CASSPAKTSGTNEQFF
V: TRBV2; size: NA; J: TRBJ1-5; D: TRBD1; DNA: TGTGCCAGCACCCCCGATACAGGGGGCAATCAGCCCCAGCATTTT; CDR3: CASTPDTGGNQPQHF
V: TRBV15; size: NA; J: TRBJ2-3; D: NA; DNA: TGTGCCACCAGCAGAGGGCCTAGCACAGATACGCAGTATTTT; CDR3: CATSRGPSTDTQYF
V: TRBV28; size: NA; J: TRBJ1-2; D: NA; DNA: TGTGCCAGCAGTCCCCGGGGGGGTTATGGCTACACCTTC; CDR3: CASSPRGGYGYTF
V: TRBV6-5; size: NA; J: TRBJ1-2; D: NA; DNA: TGTGCCAGCAGTTCCACCACAGGGACTAATGGCTACACCTTC; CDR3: CASSSTTGTNGYTF
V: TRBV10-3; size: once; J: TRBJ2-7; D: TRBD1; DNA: TGTGCCATCAGTGGGGTACAGGGGCCCTACGAGCAGTACTTC; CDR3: CAISGVQGPYEQYF
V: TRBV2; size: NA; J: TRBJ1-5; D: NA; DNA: TGTGCCAGCAGTGAGGACAGTTATAGCAATCAGCCCCAGCATTTT; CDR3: CASSEDSYSNQPQHF
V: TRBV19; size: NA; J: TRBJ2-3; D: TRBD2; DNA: TGTGCCAGTAGTTTCTACCTTACTAGCGCTAGCACAGATACGCAGTATTTT; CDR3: CASSFYLTSASTDTQYF
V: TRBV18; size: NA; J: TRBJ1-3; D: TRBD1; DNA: TGTGCCAGCTCACCGGGACAGGGCTTCTCTGGAAACACCATATATTTT; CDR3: CASSPGQGFSGNTIYF
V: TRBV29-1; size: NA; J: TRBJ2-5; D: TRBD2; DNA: TGCAGCGTCAAACTAGCGGGAGACGGGACCCAGTACTTC; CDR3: CSVKLAGDGTQYF
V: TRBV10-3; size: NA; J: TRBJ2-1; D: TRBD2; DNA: TGTGCCATCAATGCGGGGGGTGGAAATGAGCAGTTCTTC; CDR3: CAINAGGGNEQFF
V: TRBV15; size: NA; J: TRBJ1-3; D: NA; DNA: TGTGCCACCAGCTTGGGGGCGGGTGGAAACACCATATATTTT; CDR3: CATSLGAGGNTIYF
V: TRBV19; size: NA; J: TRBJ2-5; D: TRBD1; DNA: TGTGCCAGTAGCCCCAGAGGACAGGGTGGAAAGACCCAGTACTTC; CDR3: CASSPRGQGGKTQYF
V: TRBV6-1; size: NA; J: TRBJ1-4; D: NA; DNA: TGTGCCAGCAGTGAATACGTTGGAGGTGGGGTGGGGGAAAAACTGTTTTTT; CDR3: CASSEYVGGGVGEKLFF
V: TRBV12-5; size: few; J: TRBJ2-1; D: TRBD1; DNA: TGTGCTAGTGGTTTGGGAGCCGGGACAGACTCCTACAATGAGCAGTTCTTC; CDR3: CASGLGAGTDSYNEQFF
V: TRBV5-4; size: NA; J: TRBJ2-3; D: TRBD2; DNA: TGTGCCAGCAGCTCCCCCCGGGAGGGGGATACGCAGTATTTT; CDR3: CASSSPREGDTQYF
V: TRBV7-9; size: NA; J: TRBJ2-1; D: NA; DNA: TGTTCCAGCAGCTTAGTTCAAAATGAGCAGTTCTTC; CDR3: CSSSLVQNEQFF
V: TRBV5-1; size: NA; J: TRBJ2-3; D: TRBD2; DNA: TGCGCCAGCAGCTTGGAACAGACTAGCTCAGATACGCAGTATTTT; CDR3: CASSLEQTSSDTQYF
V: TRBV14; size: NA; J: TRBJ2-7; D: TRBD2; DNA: TGTGCCAGCAGCCAAACGGGACTAGCGGCCGAGCAGTACTTC; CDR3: CASSQTGLAAEQYF
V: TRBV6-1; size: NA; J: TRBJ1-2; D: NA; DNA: TGTGCCAGCAGTCCCGGACAGTACTATGGCTACACCTTC; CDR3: CASSPGQYYGYTF
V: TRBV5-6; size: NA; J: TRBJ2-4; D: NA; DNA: TGTGCCAGCAGCCAGGGTGACCTTCAGTACTTC; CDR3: CASSQGDLQYF
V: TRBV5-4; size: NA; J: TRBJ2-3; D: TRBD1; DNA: TGTGCCAGCAGCTCTCGGGACAGGGGGCGCACAGATACGCAGTATTTT; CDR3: CASSSRDRGRTDTQYF
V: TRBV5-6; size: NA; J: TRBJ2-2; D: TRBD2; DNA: TGTGCCAGCAGCTTGGCCGCGACTAGCGGGGGTAGGGCCGGGGAGCTGTTTTTT; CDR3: CASSLAATSGGRAGELFF
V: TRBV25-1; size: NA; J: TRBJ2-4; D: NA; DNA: TGTGCCAGCAGTGAATTCCCTGTCCTAGCCAAAAACATTCAGTACTTC; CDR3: CASSEFPVLAKNIQYF
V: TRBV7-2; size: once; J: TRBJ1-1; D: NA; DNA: TGTGCCAGCAGCTTAAGCGGTGGCAACCCTGAAGCTTTCTTT; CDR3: CASSLSGGNPEAFF